This T cell receptor (beta chain) was documented in a study of Siglec-9 on CD8 T cells in melanoma (dated by TCRdb to between 2019 and 2020). About the full investigation: The study examined the expression of Siglec-9 on CD8+ T cells and how Siglec-9 regulates T cells within the melanoma tumor microenvironment.

The library was produced with the immunoSEQ multiplex PCR assay. TCRdb re-hosts the immuneACCESS table, in-frame sequences only. Its copies lack some clones; in the studies checked, an unresolved V gene accounts for under half of them, and the cause for the rest is not known. The sample includes 25,000 to 35,000 clones, with roughly 78% observed a single time. The ten top clones hold 5.8% of the sample. Trimming costs V 2 bases and J 1 base, and their ends lie 12 bases apart. Sequences MGHRA (CDR1) and YSYEKL (CDR2) are obtained from the germline V gene. The CDR3 runs 15 residues from the cysteine to the phenylalanine. Only the CDR3 DNA is retained, 45 bases long and in frame from the first base. As to this clone: The specificity of this receptor is unknown. Base-call qualities are not available, and no considerably larger clone is one nucleotide away.

What the research found in general, with its limitations: According to the reported findings, Siglec-9 marked and regulated a subset of effector memory CD8+ T cells that seemed to build up inside melanoma tumors.

The chain is encoded by TRBV4-1 joined to TRBJ2-7, with the D segment identity uncertain. The sequencing input was Siglec-9- CD8+ T cells sorted from blood. The cell subset or site label of this sample denotes: CD8 T cells lacking Siglec-9. This receptor was taken from a human donor in good health. In nucleotide form, the sequence is TGCGCCAGCAGCCAATCTTCCAGGTCGTCCTACGAGCAGTACTTC. This encodes CASSQSSRSSYEQYF.